Here is one T cell receptor beta chain with its context. The sample belongs to a study of T cells after yellow fever vaccination. In TCRdb, the 5' RACE reads were re-called with MiXCR into one record per CDR3 protein. The sample carries roughly 520,000 distinct CDR3 sequences, 21% recorded once. This material consisted of PBMCs, taken 20 to 25 days after the first yellow fever vaccination. The sequence derives from a man between 18 and 29 years old who received the YFV17D yellow fever vaccine.

CDR3 bases: TGTGCCAGCAGCCAACGGCGGGGGCTCAACACCGGGGAGCTGTTTTTT. This codes for CASSQRRGLNTGELFF. The gene calls are TRBV7-2 and TRBJ2-2; the D gene is possibly TRBD2 (7 bases). The CDR3 consists of 16 residues. Looked up from germline, CDR1 is SGHTA and CDR2 is FQGNSA. The ends were cut back, 5 bases at V and 2 bases at J, with 15 bases in the middle.